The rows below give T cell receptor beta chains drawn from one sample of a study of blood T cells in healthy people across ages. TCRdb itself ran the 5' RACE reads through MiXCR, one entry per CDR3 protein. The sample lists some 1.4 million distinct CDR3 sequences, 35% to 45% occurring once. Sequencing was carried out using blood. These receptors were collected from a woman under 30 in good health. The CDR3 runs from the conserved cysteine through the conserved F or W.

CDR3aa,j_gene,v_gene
CASSFLGTGTDTQYF,TRBJ2-3,TRBV7-9
CASSPRTDSNTGELFF,TRBJ2-2,TRBV13
CASSVAGGGGHYEQYF,TRBJ2-7,TRBV9
CAAPPQAPIDAQYF,TRBJ2-3,TRBV10-3
CAIQTGGYGYTF,TRBJ1-2,TRBV10-3
CASSQGGQVAYEQYF,TRBJ2-7,TRBV4-1
CSVPAGSQPDEQFF,TRBJ2-1,TRBV29-1
CASSDPGVNYGYTF,TRBJ1-2,TRBV6-1
CSAKSSRSGSSYEQYF,TRBJ2-7,TRBV20-1
CASSTGQTGASYGYTF,TRBJ1-2,TRBV19
CSAVLIERGTDTQYF,TRBJ2-3,TRBV20-1
CASSPMGVAAHLHF,TRBJ1-6,TRBV12-3/TRBV12-4
CASSWVAGSSYEQYF,TRBJ2-7,TRBV27
CASSKGWDRPTPSYEQYF,TRBJ2-7,TRBV21-1
CASSRAGQGFNSNQPQHF,TRBJ1-5,TRBV6-1
CSASLPGGPSGSNEQYF,TRBJ2-7,TRBV20-1
CASSEDGYGYTF,TRBJ1-2,TRBV27
CASSLSVRPSSYNEQFF,TRBJ2-1,TRBV7-2
CASSLYGRSSYNSPLHF,TRBJ1-6,TRBV5-1
CSANPFLGEISPLHF,TRBJ1-6,TRBV20-1
CSATRDYPFNEQFF,TRBJ2-1,TRBV20-1
CASSISQRPTDTQYF,TRBJ2-3,TRBV7-2
CASSYTDSSYEQYF,TRBJ2-7,TRBV6-2/TRBV6-3
CASSLGATSGENEQFF,TRBJ2-1,TRBV5-1
CATKSSTSGGGLEFF,TRBJ2-1,TRBV2
CASSQVSGRGTDTQYF,TRBJ2-3,TRBV14
CSAVRPGYEQYF,TRBJ2-7,TRBV20-1
CASSLQGLRYEQYF,TRBJ2-7,TRBV27
CASSLRGGGEKLFF,TRBJ1-4,TRBV7-2
CASSGYGGAGETQYF,TRBJ2-5,TRBV9
CASSGREVTDEQYF,TRBJ2-7,TRBV9
CASSLNVVYSETQYF,TRBJ2-5,TRBV7-3
CASSGHYYGYTF,TRBJ1-2,TRBV6-5
CSASGLGGYEQYF,TRBJ2-7,TRBV20-1
CASSWGVGYTF,TRBJ1-2,TRBV28
CASSHYRESSYEQYF,TRBJ2-7,TRBV4-1
CAVESSGNTIYF,TRBJ1-3,TRBV10-3
CASRAAGNTGELFF,TRBJ2-2,TRBV12-3/TRBV12-4
CVSSPGLDRQETQYF,TRBJ2-5,TRBV7-8
CSAPGDYNYGYTF,TRBJ1-2,TRBV20-1
CASNPGTGGYNEQYF,TRBJ2-4,TRBV28
CASSLAGQGRDEQYF,-,TRBV5-1
CVSSQGPWTGKKLGKKAQYF,TRBJ2-7,TRBV4-1
CASSLEGLRIQYF,TRBJ2-4,TRBV5-4
CASSQGPAGGPFYNEQFF,TRBJ2-1,TRBV4-2
CASSLQLAAYEQYF,TRBJ2-7,TRBV12-3/TRBV12-4
CASRRDGYNEQFF,TRBJ2-1,TRBV6-5
CATKASPGRLRDYGYTF,TRBJ1-2,TRBV24-1
CSAPGLVGYNEQFF,TRBJ2-1,TRBV20-1
CASGLVDRVIYNEQFF,TRBJ2-1,TRBV12-5
CASSFGTGGGYGYTF,TRBJ1-2,TRBV6-5
CASSPPFGVEDEQFF,TRBJ2-1,TRBV12-3/TRBV12-4
CATKTSGGNEQFF,TRBJ2-1,TRBV24-1
CASSKRRPRKQFF,TRBJ2-1,TRBV21-1
CASSPLWGGGQYF,TRBJ2-7,TRBV12-3/TRBV12-4
CASSEAAGTSYEQYF,TRBJ2-7,TRBV2
CASSADHFPSADEQFF,TRBJ2-1,TRBV6-6
CASSLKQGVTEAFF,TRBJ1-1,TRBV5-1
CSARRGQGSYEQFF,TRBJ2-1,TRBV20-1
CASSQDRVDNEQFF,TRBJ2-1,TRBV7-9